This T cell receptor beta chain was documented in a study of early T cells in non-severe SARS-CoV-2 infection. Whole-study context: The chains were unpaired, and the sequenced material was bulk RNA from unsorted whole blood.

Individual cDNA molecules received unique molecular identifiers during library preparation. From the 5' RACE reads, TCRdb called clonotypes with MiXCR, one entry per CDR3 protein. The repertoire has 110,000 or so distinct CDR3 sequences, 12% of them found once; the top ten carry less than 3.5%. Findings of the study overall: Missing private and CD4 specificities, VDJdb matching favored anti-spike CD8 responses.

V was cut by 8 bases and J by 0 bases, with 14 bases left in between. This CDR3 spans 15 amino acids. On this clonotype: Its antigen is not known.

The sample taken for sequencing was whole blood. This TCR derives from an adult who was a healthcare worker with PCR-confirmed SARS-CoV-2 infection or an uninfected control (not recorded which). This chain links TRBV12-3 or TRBV12-4 with TRBJ1-5, with D perhaps matching TRBD1 (5 bases). CDR3 region: CASLDSFYSNQPQHF. The DNA for the CDR3 is TGTGCCAGCCTTGACAGCTTCTATAGCAATCAGCCCCAGCATTTT.